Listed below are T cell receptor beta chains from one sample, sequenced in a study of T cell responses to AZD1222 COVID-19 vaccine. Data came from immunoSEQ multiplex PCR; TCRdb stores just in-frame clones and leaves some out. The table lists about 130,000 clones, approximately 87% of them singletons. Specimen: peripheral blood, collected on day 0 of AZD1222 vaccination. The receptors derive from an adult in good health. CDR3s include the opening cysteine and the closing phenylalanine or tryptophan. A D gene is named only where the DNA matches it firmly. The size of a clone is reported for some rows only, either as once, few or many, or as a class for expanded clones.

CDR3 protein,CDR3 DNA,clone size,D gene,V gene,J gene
CSARDRGDSPLHF,TGCAGCGCCAGGGACAGGGGCGATTCACCCCTCCACTTT,-,TRBD1,TRBV29-1,TRBJ1-6
CASSVSQGRYVSTEAFF,TGTGCCAGTAGTGTATCACAGGGGAGGTACGTTAGCACTGAAGCTTTCTTT,-,TRBD1,TRBV19,TRBJ1-1
CASSERGGDGYTF,TGTGCCAGCAGCGAACGGGGGGGCGATGGCTACACCTTC,-,-,TRBV5-4,TRBJ1-2
CASSPSTGLLDTQYF,TGTGCCAGCTCCCCCTCGACGGGGTTATTAGATACGCAGTATTTT,-,-,TRBV18,TRBJ2-3
CASSNSPLGPQHF,TGTGCCAGCAGCAACTCCCCCCTAGGGCCCCAGCATTTT,-,-,TRBV7-2,TRBJ1-5
CASSRTALDKNIQYF,TGTGCCAGCAGTCGGACGGCCCTTGACAAAAACATTCAGTACTTC,-,-,TRBV5-6,TRBJ2-4
CASIGSGGPRYYEQYF,TGTGCCAGCATCGGTAGCGGGGGTCCCCGATATTACGAGCAGTACTTC,-,TRBD2,TRBV28,TRBJ2-7
CASSNVGRGNTIYF,TGTGCCAGCAGCAACGTAGGGCGTGGAAACACCATATATTTT,-,-,TRBV5-6,TRBJ1-3
CASSEGGNYEQYF,TGTGCCAGCAGTGAGGGGGGAAACTACGAGCAGTACTTC,-,-,TRBV25-1,TRBJ2-7
CASSLAAGNTIYF,TGTGCCAGCAGTTTGGCGGCCGGAAACACCATATATTTT,-,-,TRBV12-3/TRBV12-4,TRBJ1-3
CASSPPGQLSGANVLTF,TGTGCCAGCTCACCACCGGGACAGCTCTCTGGGGCCAACGTCCTGACTTTC,-,TRBD1,TRBV18,TRBJ2-6
CASRRRGRTVNTEAFF,TGTGCCAGCAGGCGCAGGGGGCGCACAGTGAACACTGAAGCTTTCTTT,-,TRBD1,TRBV28,TRBJ1-1
CACQRGPGAFF,TGTGCCTGCCAACGGGGGCCCGGAGCTTTCTTT,-,-,TRBV30,TRBJ1-1
CASSPALKGAIYGYTF,TGTGCCAGCTCACCGGCGCTAAAGGGGGCCATCTATGGCTACACCTTC,-,TRBD1,TRBV18,TRBJ1-2
CASRNGRAGNTIYF,TGCGCCAGCAGGAACGGTAGGGCTGGAAACACCATATATTTT,-,-,TRBV5-1,TRBJ1-3
CASSAPGVSTDTQYF,TGTGCCAGCAGCGCCCCTGGCGTTTCAACAGATACGCAGTATTTT,-,-,TRBV7-9,TRBJ2-3
CASSQKGTYEQYF,TGTGCCAGCAGTCAGAAGGGAACCTACGAGCAGTACTTC,-,-,TRBV13,TRBJ2-7
CASSSGTGGSPLHF,TGTGCCAGCAGCTCGGGGACAGGGGGTTCACCCCTCCACTTT,-,TRBD1,TRBV7-2,TRBJ1-6
CASSGGDWSIDTQYF,TGTGCCAGCAGCGGGGGGGACTGGTCCATAGATACGCAGTATTTT,-,-,TRBV9,TRBJ2-3
CASSRQGARRDEQFF,TGTGCCAGCAGTAGACAGGGGGCGAGACGGGATGAGCAGTTCTTC,-,TRBD1,TRBV27,TRBJ2-1
CASSGQGGTGELFF,TGCGCCAGCTCCGGACAGGGGGGAACCGGGGAGCTGTTTTTT,-,TRBD1,TRBV5-1,TRBJ2-2
CASKALQHF,TGCGCCAGCAAGGCCCTCCAGCATTTT,few,-,TRBV10-1,TRBJ1-5
CASDSGLAPYNEQFF,TGTGCCAGCGACTCAGGACTAGCCCCCTACAATGAGCAGTTCTTC,-,TRBD2,TRBV5-5,TRBJ2-1
CASSYSGRGLDTQYF,TGTGCCAGCAGTTATAGTGGCAGGGGATTAGATACGCAGTATTTT,-,-,TRBV6-2/TRBV6-3,TRBJ2-3
CASSSGFSYEQYF,TGTGCCAGCAGCTCCGGCTTCTCCTACGAGCAGTACTTC,-,-,TRBV7-2,TRBJ2-7
CASSFFTGAGNEKLFF,TGTGCCAGCAGTTTCTTTACGGGGGCGGGGAATGAAAAACTGTTTTTT,-,-,TRBV27,TRBJ1-4
CASSLKGVDTGELFF,TGTGCCAGCAGCTTGAAGGGGGTTGACACCGGGGAGCTGTTTTTT,-,-,TRBV5-4,TRBJ2-2
CASSIARVETQYF,TGTGCCAGTAGTATTGCTAGGGTAGAGACCCAGTACTTC,-,-,TRBV19,TRBJ2-5